This TCR beta chain was sequenced for a study of persistence of HIV-infected CD4 T cells. Whole-study findings and limits: Antigen-responding cells were enriched for degenerate expanded CDR3beta sequences.

Concerning this clone itself: Its cognate antigen is unknown.

Cells were stimulated nonspecifically with anti-CD3/anti-CD28 magnetic beads. Sorting of responding CD4+ T cells relied on upregulated CD40 ligand together with CD69. The libraries were made with immunoSEQ version 4 in survey mode. This table comes from immunoSEQ multiplex PCR, and its TCRdb copy is limited to in-frame clones, with some not included. The sample has 35,000 to 55,000 clones; 89% are singletons. The CDR3 spans 15 residues. Trimming took 3 bases from V and 6 from J, leaving 18 bases between them. CDR1 is LGHDT, CDR2 YNNKEL, per germline (reference sequence). The chain is built from TRBV3-1 (or the pseudogene TRBV3-2) and TRBJ2-7; D may correspond to TRBD1 or TRBD2 (6 bases each). Sequences were derived from CD4+ T cells sorted from PBMCs after approximately 19-hour stimulation, sampled from a patient who received antiretroviral therapy. This TCR was sampled from an adult man with HIV who was CMV-seropositive. The CDR3 nucleotides are TGTGCCAGCAGCCAGTCCCGGGGGCGCTTGGGCGAGCAGTACTTC. Its translation is CASSQSRGRLGEQYF.